The 20 T cell receptor beta chains below all came from one sample that was sequenced in a study of blood T cell repertoires in COVID-19. Here immunoSEQ multiplex PCR was the method, and the copy in TCRdb shows in-frame clones only, minus some. The data contain some 97,000 clones, approximately 92% of them singletons. Sequencing was done on a sample of peripheral blood. Receptor source: a man aged 65 to 79 with acute or convalescent COVID-19.

This clone was counted once. This chain joins TRBV5-8 and TRBJ2-3; weak D call: TRBD2 (6 bases). Trimming removed 3 bases at V and 8 bases at J, with 16 bases between. The CDR3 is made up of 14 amino acids. Germline V gene data show CDR1 as SGHTS and CDR2 as YDEGEE. The chain's CDR3 is CASSWRRGSGTQYF. Written as DNA, the CDR3 is TGTGCCAGCAGCTGGAGGAGGGGTAGCGGTACGCAGTATTTT.

The chain joins TRBV4-1 to TRBJ1-5, with TRBD1 matching 8 bases. The germline V gene encodes CDR1 MGHRA and CDR2 YSYEKL. After removal of 2 bases from V and 8 bases from J, the junction contained 2 bases not matched to a gene. This CDR3 has 13 residues. The CDR3 here is CASSQPDREPQHF. As DNA, the CDR3 is TGCGCCAGCAGCCAACCGGACAGGGAGCCCCAGCATTTT.

The chain joins TRBV7-3 to TRBJ2-1; TRBD2 agrees at 8 bases. Germline lookup yields CDR1 SGHTA and CDR2 FQGTGA. Germline trimming cut 8 bases from V and 8 bases from J; bases unmatched to any gene: 8. This CDR3 is built from 13 residues. The CDR3 loop reads CASAGGWWDEQFF. CDR3 nucleotide sequence: TGTGCCAGCGCGGGAGGATGGTGGGATGAGCAGTTCTTC. The whole variable domain, filled in from reference TRBV7-3 and TRBJ2-1, reads GAGVSQTPSNKVTEKGKYVELRCDPISGHTALYWYRQSLGQGPEFLIYFQGTGAADDSGLPNDRFFAVRPEGSVSTLKIQRTERGDSAVYLCASAGGWWDEQFFGPGTRLTVL.

V usage is TRBV24-1 and J usage is TRBJ2-1; 10 bases are shared with TRBD1. The V gene's germline CDR1 is KGHDR and CDR2 SFDVKD. J was trimmed by 7 bases and V by 1 base; bases with no gene match: 6. The CDR3 sequence is 16 residues long. CDR3 DNA sequence: TGTGCCACCAGTGATTTCACCGGGACAGGGGTAAATGAGCAGTTCTTC. This codes for CATSDFTGTGVNEQFF.

V is TRBV5-1 and J is TRBJ1-1; TRBD1 is a possible D gene (5 bases). The CDR3 totals 14 residues. V lost 7 bases, J lost 3 bases, and 16 bases lay in between. Germline-derived CDR1 and CDR2 are SGHRS and YFSETQ. The CDR3 nucleotides read TGCGCCAGCGGCTCATACCCCAGGGACACTGAAGCTTTCTTT. Amino acid sequence: CASGSYPRDTEAFF.

This chain connects TRBV10-3 to TRBJ1-4; D is unresolved. The V gene lost 10 bases and the J gene lost 5 bases, with 20 bases spanning the gap. This CDR3 has 15 amino acids. CDR1 ENHRY and CDR2 SYGVKD come from the germline V gene. The CDR3 here is CATGLGPTPNEKLFF. In nucleotides, the CDR3 is TGTGCCACCGGCCTTGGGCCAACCCCCAATGAAAAACTGTTTTTT.

The gene calls are TRBV19 and TRBJ1-4; the D gene is possibly TRBD1 (5 bases). Germline CDR1 and CDR2: LNHDA and SQIVND (reference sequence). The CDR3 length is 15 residues. V was clipped by 4 bases and J by 0 bases, with 9 bases between them. CDR3 in amino acids: CASSTSTATNEKLFF. The DNA for the CDR3 is TGTGCCAGTAGTACCTCGACAGCAACTAATGAAAAACTGTTTTTT. The full variable domain, with the rest looked up from reference TRBV19 and TRBJ1-4, is DGGITQSPKYLFRKEGQNVTLSCEQNLNHDAMYWYRQDPGQGLRLIYYSQIVNDFQKGDIAEGYSVSREKKESFPLTVTSAQKNPTAFYLCASSTSTATNEKLFFGSGTQLSVL.

This chain links TRBV19 with TRBJ2-7; 7 bases align to TRBD1. From germline, CDR1 is LNHDA and CDR2 SQIVND (reference sequence). This CDR3 contains 14 residues. Unmatched junction bases numbered 5, after V lost 5 bases and J lost 1 base. The CDR3 nucleotides read TGTGCCAGTAGTTTTGGGACAGCTTCCTACGAGCAGTACTTC. Its translation is CASSFGTASYEQYF.

The CDR3 DNA reads TGTGCCAGCACCACCAGGAGCGGGGGGGCAACAGATACGCAGTATTTT. This codes for CASTTRSGGATDTQYF. This chain links TRBV6-6 with TRBJ2-3, with 10 positions matching TRBD2. Germline V gene sequence: CDR1 MNHNY, CDR2 SVGAGI (reference sequence). CDR3 length: 16 amino acids. Trimming at V came to 7 bases and at J to 3 bases, leaving 10 bases not matched to a gene.

This clone was seen once. This chain uses TRBV11-2 with TRBJ1-6; TRBD1 matches at 7 bases. CDR3 length: 14 amino acids. Germline CDR1 reads SGHAT; CDR2 reads FQNNGV. The junction had 7 bases not matched to a gene; V was cut back by 3 bases and J by 11 bases. This CDR3 is CASSFSDRSTPLHF. CDR3 bases: TGTGCCAGCAGCTTCTCGGACAGGTCGACACCCCTCCACTTT.

The gene calls are TRBV19 and TRBJ2-1; the match to TRBD2 covers 11 bases. Per germline, CDR1 LNHDA and CDR2 SQIVND (reference sequence). The CDR3 is 16 residues long. Trimming removed 0 bases from V and 4 bases from J; junction bases left unmatched: 2. The DNA for the CDR3 is TGTGCCAGTAGTATAGATAGACTAGCGGGGTACAATGAGCAGTTCTTC. The encoded protein is CASSIDRLAGYNEQFF.

This chain links TRBV6-1 with TRBJ2-2, with 7 bases identical to TRBD1. Losses at the gene ends were 2 bases for V and 7 bases for J; bases not matched to a gene: 1. Germline-derived CDR1 and CDR2 are MNHNS and SASEGT. The CDR3 sequence is 13 residues long. The CDR3 sequence: CASSEQGVGELFF. DNA for the CDR3: TGTGCCAGCAGTGAACAGGGGGTCGGGGAGCTGTTTTTT.

V usage is TRBV11-2 and J usage is TRBJ2-1, with TRBD2 matching over 7 bases. Losses at the gene ends were 1 base for V and 4 bases for J; bases not matched to a gene: 4. The CDR3 contains 15 residues. Germline CDR1 reads SGHAT; CDR2 reads FQNNGV. CDR3 sequence: CASSLGGSGYNEQFF. The CDR3 bases are TGTGCCAGCAGCTTAGGCGGGAGTGGGTACAATGAGCAGTTCTTC.

J is TRBJ1-1 and V is TRBV5-1; 7 positions match TRBD1. The germline V gene encodes CDR1 SGHRS and CDR2 YFSETQ. The CDR3 contains 14 residues. V gave up 4 bases and J gave up 1 base; unmatched junction bases: 4. The CDR3 sequence is CASSTGQENTEAFF. In DNA, the CDR3 is TGCGCCAGCAGCACTGGACAGGAGAACACTGAAGCTTTCTTT.

The chain carries TRBV12-5 and TRBJ2-2; 7 bases fit TRBD1. This CDR3 region has 15 residues. Germline CDR1 and CDR2: LGHNT and FRNRAP. Trimming cost V 4 bases and J 7 bases; bases outside gene matches: 9. This chain's CDR3 is CASGSTTGIGGELFF. CDR3 bases: TGTGCTAGTGGTTCCACGACAGGGATCGGCGGGGAGCTGTTTTTT.

CDR3 region: CASSESGGAQPQHF. CDR3 bases: TGCGCCAGCAGTGAGTCCGGGGGGGCTCAGCCCCAGCATTTT. This chain uses TRBV10-2 with TRBJ1-5; the D gene is possibly TRBD1 (6 bases). V was pared by 0 bases and J by 6 bases, with 9 bases between. Germline CDR1 and CDR2: WSHSY and SAAADI. The length of the CDR3 is 14 residues.

The chain recombines TRBV5-1 with TRBJ1-1, with 9 nucleotides matching TRBD1. Germline assignment: CDR1 SGHRS and CDR2 YFSETQ. After removal of 3 bases from V and 0 bases from J, the junction contained 12 bases not matched to a gene. The CDR3 runs 18 residues. The CDR3 sequence: CASSSGTGSSLMNTEAFF. As DNA, the CDR3 is TGCGCCAGCAGCTCCGGGACAGGGAGCTCTTTAATGAACACTGAAGCTTTCTTT.

The chain uses TRBV5-1 and TRBJ2-3; possible D gene TRBD2, 6 bases. Germline assignment: CDR1 SGHRS and CDR2 YFSETQ. The CDR3 extends over 14 amino acids. Trimming took 5 bases from V and 0 from J, leaving 10 bases between them. The CDR3 protein is CASRSGESTDTQYF. For the CDR3, the DNA is TGCGCCAGCAGGTCGGGGGAGAGCACAGATACGCAGTATTTT.

This sequence joins TRBV15 and TRBJ2-3; 10 nucleotides align to TRBD2. Germline V gene sequence: CDR1 LNHNV, CDR2 YYDKDF (reference sequence). The junction had 1 base not matched to a gene; V was cut back by 2 bases and J by 2 bases. The CDR3 has 15 residues. CDR3 nucleotides: TGTGCCACCAGCAGACTAGCGGGGGTCACAGATACGCAGTATTTT. Translating it yields CATSRLAGVTDTQYF.

This sequence joins TRBV19 and TRBJ2-1; unclear D gene. The germline V and J ends were trimmed by 7 bases and 10 bases, with 2 bases remaining between them. CDR3 length equals 8 residues. Germline V gives CDR1 LNHDA, CDR2 SQIVND (reference sequence). CDR3 region: CASIEQFF. The CDR3 DNA reads as TGTGCCAGTATAGAGCAGTTCTTC.